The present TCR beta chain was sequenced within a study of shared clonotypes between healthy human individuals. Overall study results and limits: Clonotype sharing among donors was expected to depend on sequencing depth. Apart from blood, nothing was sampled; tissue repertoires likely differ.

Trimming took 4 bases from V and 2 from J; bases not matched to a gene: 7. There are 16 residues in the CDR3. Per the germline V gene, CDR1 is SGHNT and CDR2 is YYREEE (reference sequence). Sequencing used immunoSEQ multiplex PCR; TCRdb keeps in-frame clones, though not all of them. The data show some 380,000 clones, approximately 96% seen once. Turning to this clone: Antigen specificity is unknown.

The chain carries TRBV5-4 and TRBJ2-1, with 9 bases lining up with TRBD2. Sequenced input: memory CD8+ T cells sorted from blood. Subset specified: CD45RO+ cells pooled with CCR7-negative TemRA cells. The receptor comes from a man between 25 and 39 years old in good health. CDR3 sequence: CASSAMTSGTYNEQFF. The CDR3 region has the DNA TGTGCCAGCAGCGCTATGACTAGCGGTACCTACAATGAGCAGTTCTTC.